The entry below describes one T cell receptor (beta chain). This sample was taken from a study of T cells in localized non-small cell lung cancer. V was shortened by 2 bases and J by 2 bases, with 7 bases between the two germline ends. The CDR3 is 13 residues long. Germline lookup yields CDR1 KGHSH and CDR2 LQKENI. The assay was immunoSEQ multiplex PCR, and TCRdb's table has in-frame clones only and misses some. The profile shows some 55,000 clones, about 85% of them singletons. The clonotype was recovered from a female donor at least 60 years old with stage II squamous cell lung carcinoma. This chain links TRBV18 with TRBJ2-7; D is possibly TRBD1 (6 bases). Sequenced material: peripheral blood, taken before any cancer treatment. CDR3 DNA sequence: TGTGCCAGCTCACCAAACAGGGCCTACGAGCAGTACTTC. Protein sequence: CASSPNRAYEQYF. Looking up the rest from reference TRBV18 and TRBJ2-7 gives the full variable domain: NAGVMQNPRHLVRRRGQEARLRCSPMKGHSHVYWYRQLPEEGLKFMVYLQKENIIDESGMPKERFSAEFPKEGPSILRIQQVVRGDSAAYFCASSPNRAYEQYFGPGTRLTVT.